A single sample is the source of the 32 T cell receptor beta chains below, sequenced in a study of post-analysis software for immune sequencing data (dated by TCRdb to between 2014 and 2017). General conclusions and limits of the study: Patients showed significantly higher frequencies than controls for about 5 TRBV segments, among them TRBV5-6, TRBV5-1 and TRBV20-1.

The library was built by means of PCR. Instrument on record: Illumina HiSeq 2500. To reduce PCR and sequencing biases, unique molecular identifiers were incorporated into the TCR beta cDNA libraries. TCRdb's own reprocessing of the public reads used fastp at Q25 and MiXCR and kept productive beta chains. Identical CDR3 protein sequences are pooled into one entry, listed with their most common genes and DNA. This sample comprises 650,000 to 900,000 distinct CDR3 sequences, around 46% of them detected only once. The top ten clonotypes cover around 4.7% of the sample. Antigen specificity for these receptors is unknown. Sequences were obtained from blood. These TCRs come from a girl between 10 and 17 years old with multiple sclerosis.

The rearrangement uses TRBV5-1 and TRBJ2-1; tentative D call: TRBD1 (6 bases). The CDR3 extends over 14 amino acids. Germline-derived CDR1 and CDR2 are SGHRS and YFSETQ. Trimming pared 7 bases from V and 4 bases from J, leaving 15 bases between. The CDR3 loop is CASSRTVSYNEQFF. The CDR3 region has the DNA TGCGCCAGCTCCCGGACAGTTTCTTACAATGAGCAGTTCTTC.

J is TRBJ1-1 and V is TRBV6-4; the D is unclear. The germline CDR1 and CDR2 sequences are MRHNA and SNTAGT. Trimming cost V 7 bases and J 0 bases, with 27 bases left between them. CDR3 size: 19 residues. The CDR3 here is CASIKPLVLKLGMNTEAFF. CDR3 coding DNA: TGTGCCAGCATCAAACCCCTGGTCCTTAAATTGGGGATGAACACTGAAGCTTTCTTT.

The chain joins TRBV20-1 to TRBJ2-5; 12 nucleotides line up with TRBD2. Per the germline V gene, CDR1 is DFQATT and CDR2 is SNEGSKA (reference sequence). The CDR3 extends over 14 amino acids. After removal of 2 bases from V and 5 bases from J, the junction contained 3 bases not matched to a gene. The CDR3 region is CSARPSGRVETQYF. CDR3 bases: TGCAGTGCTAGACCTAGCGGGAGGGTGGAGACCCAGTACTTC.

This clonotype has at least ten counts. The chain has TRBV29-1 and TRBJ2-1; the match to TRBD2 covers 11 bases. This CDR3 comprises 13 residues. Germline trimming cut 6 bases from V and 6 bases from J; bases unmatched to any gene: 4. Germline V gives CDR1 SQVTM, CDR2 ANQGSEA. The DNA for the CDR3 is TGCAGCGTCGTTAGCGGGAGGGCCAATGAGCAGTTCTTC. It encodes CSVVSGRANEQFF.

The chain is built from TRBV7-2 and TRBJ2-1, with 7 nucleotides matching TRBD2. J lost 6 bases, V lost 2 bases, and 4 bases had no gene match. The germline V gene has CDR1 SGHTA and CDR2 FQGNSA. The CDR3 is 14 amino acids. The CDR3 loop is CASSLNSGGNEQFF. CDR3 coding DNA: TGTGCCAGCAGCTTAAACTCGGGAGGCAATGAGCAGTTCTTC.

This rearrangement joins TRBV5-1 to TRBJ2-5; 7 bases line up with TRBD2. Per germline, CDR1 SGHRS and CDR2 YFSETQ. Trimming at V came to 4 bases and at J to 5 bases, leaving 17 bases not matched to a gene. The CDR3 consists of 17 residues. The CDR3 sequence is CASSPDRGTNSEETQYF. CDR3 sequence (DNA): TGCGCCAGCAGCCCGGATCGCGGGACTAATAGCGAGGAGACCCAGTACTTC.

In this sample, this clonotype turned up once. The V and J genes are TRBV7-2 and TRBJ1-5, with a weak D call TRBD1 (5 bases). Trimming removed 4 bases from V and 5 bases from J, with 12 bases in between. This CDR3 is 14 amino acids long. Per germline, CDR1 SGHTA and CDR2 FQGNSA. The CDR3 DNA follows: TGTGCCAGCAGCTCGGGACTCGGGGATCAGCCCCAGCATTTT. Translating gives CASSSGLGDQPQHF.

The chain is built from TRBV4-1 and TRBJ1-1; a possible D gene is TRBD1 (6 bases). Trimming took off 1 base at V and 0 bases at J, with 12 bases between the two ends. Germline V gene lookup returns CDR1 MGHRA and CDR2 YSYEKL. This CDR3 has 16 residues. CDR3: CASSQGHAGVNTEAFF. CDR3 in DNA: TGCGCCAGCAGCCAAGGCCATGCAGGGGTGAACACTGAAGCTTTCTTT.

The chain employs TRBV20-1 and TRBJ2-7, with 8 bases matching TRBD1. This CDR3 has 15 residues. From germline, CDR1 is DFQATT and CDR2 SNEGSKA (reference sequence). After removal of 2 bases from V and 2 bases from J, the junction contained 8 bases not matched to a gene. The CDR3 DNA follows: TGCAGTGCTAGATCCATGACAGGGGCCCCCTACGAGCAGTACTTC. It encodes CSARSMTGAPYEQYF.

The V call is TRBV27, the J call TRBJ1-2, with 8 bases aligning to TRBD1. From germline, CDR1 is MNHEY and CDR2 SMNVEV (reference sequence). This CDR3 region has 15 residues. The V segment lost 6 bases and the J segment 12 bases; nucleotides outside the gene matches: 18. The CDR3 DNA is TGTGCCAGCAGAAAAACAGGGGGAGCAACGGGGGGCCACACCTTC. As protein: CASRKTGGATGGHTF.

V is TRBV20-1 and J is TRBJ2-1, with TRBD2 as a possible D gene (6 bases). V was trimmed by 3 bases and J by 3 bases, leaving 12 bases between them. Germline V lookup: CDR1 DFQATT, CDR2 SNEGSKA (reference sequence). The CDR3 loop spans 14 amino acids. CDR3 DNA: TGCAGTGCTAGCCACCCCGGGGGCTACAATGAGCAGTTCTTC. It specifies CSASHPGGYNEQFF.

The count of this clonotype is one. This chain links TRBV10-3 with TRBJ2-1; 14 nucleotides align to TRBD2. Germline-derived CDR1 and CDR2 are ENHRY and SYGVKD. The CDR3 length is 15 residues. Germline trimming cut 6 bases from V and 5 bases from J; bases unmatched to any gene: 3. This CDR3 is CAISKGLAGDNEQFF. DNA for the CDR3: TGTGCCATCAGCAAGGGACTAGCGGGAGACAATGAGCAGTTCTTC.

The chain employs TRBV12-3 or TRBV12-4 and TRBJ1-5; 8 bases are a match to TRBD1. V gave up 6 bases and J gave up 6 bases; unmatched junction bases: 7. This CDR3 has 14 amino acids. CDR3 residues: CASRRQQGGQPQHF. DNA for the CDR3: TGTGCCAGCAGACGGCAACAGGGGGGTCAGCCCCAGCATTTT.

This clonotype has only one observation. The genes are TRBV25-1 and TRBJ2-3; D is tentatively TRBD1 or TRBD2 (6 bases each). V gave up 1 base and J gave up 1 base, with 15 bases separating them. Per the germline V gene, CDR1 is MGHDK and CDR2 is SYGVNS. The CDR3 extends over 17 amino acids. This chain's CDR3 is CASSEWGASGGTDTQYF. In DNA, the CDR3 is TGTGCCAGCAGTGAATGGGGGGCCTCAGGGGGCACAGATACGCAGTATTTT.

V is TRBV6-2 or TRBV6-3 and J is TRBJ2-7; 8 bases agree with TRBD1. V trimming: 7 bases; J trimming: 7 bases; junction bases outside the gene matches: 9. The length of the CDR3 is 13 residues. Germline loops: CDR1 MNHEY, CDR2 SVGEGT. CDR3 sequence (DNA): TGTGCCAGCACCAAAGGACAGGGCTGGGAGCAGTACTTC. This gives the protein CASTKGQGWEQYF.

This clonotype was seen once. V gene TRBV6-5 combines with J gene TRBJ1-2; D is possibly TRBD1 (6 bases). The CDR3 sequence is 12 residues long. Germline loops: CDR1 MNHEY, CDR2 SVGAGI. Deletions cut 8 bases from V and 6 bases from J, with 13 bases between. CDR3 nucleotide sequence: TGTGCCAGCCGCACAGGGTCTCATGGCTACACCTTC. Protein: CASRTGSHGYTF.

V gene TRBV12-3 or TRBV12-4 combines with J gene TRBJ2-1; D gene uncertain. Trimming took off 3 bases at V and 0 bases at J, with 12 bases between the two ends. This CDR3 is 16 amino acids long. The DNA for the CDR3 is TGTGCCAGCAGTTTGCAAGCTCGCAGCTCCTACAATGAGCAGTTCTTC. Translating gives CASSLQARSSYNEQFF.

In this sample, this clonotype turned up many times. V and J are TRBV5-1 and TRBJ2-7; 12 bases fit TRBD2. Looked up from germline, CDR1 is SGHRS and CDR2 is YFSETQ. The CDR3 contains 15 residues. V was pared by 3 bases and J by 0 bases, with 1 base of the junction left unmatched. The CDR3 region is CASSWTSGNSYEQYF. CDR3 nucleotides: TGCGCCAGCAGCTGGACTAGCGGGAACTCCTACGAGCAGTACTTC.

This clonotype was recorded a few times. The chain uses TRBV28 and TRBJ1-5; a weak D match, TRBD1 (5 bases). The germline V gene has CDR1 MDHEN and CDR2 SYDVKM. The CDR3 runs 14 residues. V dropped 6 bases and J dropped 3 bases, with 12 bases sitting between them. The CDR3 loop reads CASSDNRSNQPQHF. The CDR3 nucleotides read TGTGCCAGCAGCGACAACAGGTCCAATCAGCCCCAGCATTTT.

The chain combines TRBV9 with TRBJ1-2, with D unresolved. The CDR3 runs 11 residues. Trimming pared 0 bases from V and 10 bases from J, leaving 7 bases between. Germline lookup yields CDR1 SGDLS and CDR2 YYNGEE. The CDR3, as DNA: TGTGCCAGCAGCGTAGGGCAGTTCTACACCTTC. Protein: CASSVGQFYTF.

About this clonotype: At one of its ends the junction is not consistent with the germline gene, which may arise from a read error. The chain is built from TRBV9 and TRBJ2-3; the D gene is possibly TRBD1 (5 bases). Looked up from germline, CDR1 is SGDLS and CDR2 is YYNGEE. The CDR3 runs to 15 residues. The CDR3 sequence is CACSVSAGNTDTQYF. In DNA form, the CDR3 reads TGTGCCTGCAGCGTATCGGCAGGGAACACAGATACGCAGTATTTT. Looking up the rest from reference TRBV9 and TRBJ2-3 gives the full variable domain: DSGVTQTPKHLITATGQRVTLRCSPRSGDLSVYWYQQSLDQGLQFLIQYYNGEERAKGNILERFSAQQFPDLHSELNLSSLELGDSALYFCACSVSAGNTDTQYFGPGTRLTVL.

This clonotype appeared a few times. The chain has TRBV24-1 and TRBJ2-7; 9 bases match TRBD1. Germline loops: CDR1 KGHDR, CDR2 SFDVKD. The V segment lost 4 bases and the J segment 5 bases; nucleotides outside the gene matches: 11. This CDR3 is 16 amino acids long. CDR3 DNA: TGTGCCACCAGTGACGCTACCGGGACAGGGTACAACGAGCAGTACTTC. Encoded protein: CATSDATGTGYNEQYF.

V usage is TRBV10-3 and J usage is TRBJ2-1, with D maybe TRBD2 (6 bases). V shed 6 bases and J shed 8 bases, with 14 bases lying between them. CDR3 length: 13 residues. Germline values: CDR1 ENHRY, CDR2 SYGVKD. CDR3 sequence: CAIRPQRRDEQFF. CDR3 in DNA: TGTGCCATCAGGCCCCAGCGGAGGGATGAGCAGTTCTTC.

The chain combines TRBV20-1 with TRBJ2-1, with D perhaps given as TRBD1 or TRBD2 (5 bases each). This CDR3 spans 11 amino acids. With 5 bases removed from V and 8 bases from J, the gap between germline ends came to 10 bases. Germline V gene sequence: CDR1 DFQATT, CDR2 SNEGSKA (reference sequence). This CDR3 is CSAGRGHEQFF. In nucleotides, the CDR3 is TGCAGTGCTGGAAGGGGACATGAGCAGTTCTTC.

The rearrangement joins TRBV27 to TRBJ1-5; maybe TRBD1 (5 bases). In germline, CDR1 is MNHEY, CDR2 SMNVEV (reference sequence). Trimming removed 5 bases at V and 6 bases at J, with 17 bases between. CDR3 length: 15 amino acids. In DNA, the CDR3 is TGTGCCAGCAGTAGATCAGGGTATTCGGGTCAGCCCCAGCATTTT. Protein sequence: CASSRSGYSGQPQHF.

This chain joins TRBV25-1 and TRBJ2-3, with 9 bases matching TRBD1. The CDR3 is 16 residues long. CDR1 and CDR2 from the germline V gene are MGHDK and SYGVNS. The J segment lost 2 bases and the V segment lost 5 bases, leaving 8 bases of the junction unmatched. This CDR3 is CASSPGDRVITDTQYF. The CDR3, as DNA: TGTGCCAGCAGTCCGGGGGACAGGGTCATCACAGATACGCAGTATTTT.

This clonotype was detected a few times. V gene TRBV29-1 combines with J gene TRBJ2-7; the match to TRBD1 covers 9 bases. The CDR3 contains 11 residues. J was trimmed by 6 bases and V by 6 bases; bases with no gene match: 3. In germline, CDR1 is SQVTM, CDR2 ANQGSEA. The CDR3 bases are TGCAGCGTCCTGACAGGGGGCGAGCAGTACTTC. Protein: CSVLTGGEQYF.

The table lists this clonotype with a few counts. The J gene is TRBJ2-5, the V gene TRBV4-2; 9 bases agree with TRBD2. Near its end, the DNA agrees better with TRBJ2-7, so the J call may be wrong. The CDR3 loop spans 14 amino acids. Looked up from germline, CDR1 is LGHNA and CDR2 is YNFKEQ. The CDR3 DNA is TGTGCCAGCAGCCAAGAACTAGCGGGCTACGAGCAGTACTTC. Translating it yields CASSQELAGYEQYF.

This chain uses TRBV12-3 or TRBV12-4 with TRBJ2-3, with 8 bases aligning to TRBD2. This CDR3 region has 16 residues. J gave up 1 base and V 5 bases, and 8 bases lay outside the gene matches. The CDR3 nucleotides are TGTGCCAGCAGTCCTGCCCCCGGGGGGGGCACAGATACGCAGTATTTT. Amino acids: CASSPAPGGGTDTQYF.

This clonotype has a handful of counts. The chain employs TRBV20-1 and TRBJ2-7; D possibly corresponds to TRBD2 (6 bases). The germline gives CDR1 DFQATT, CDR2 SNEGSKA (reference sequence). This CDR3 is 13 amino acids long. V shed 5 bases and J shed 4 bases, with 15 bases lying between them. Here the CDR3 reads CSAGARGIYEQYF. The CDR3 bases are TGCAGTGCTGGGGCGCGCGGGATATACGAGCAGTACTTC.

This clonotype has at least ten counts. The chain couples TRBV24-1 to TRBJ2-5, with 9 bases aligning to TRBD2. Germline V gene sequence: CDR1 KGHDR, CDR2 SFDVKD. With V trimmed by 6 bases and J by 5 bases, 12 bases remained unmatched. CDR3 length: 16 residues. This CDR3 reads CATSPGTSKKGETQYF. The CDR3 coding sequence is TGTGCCACCAGTCCCGGGACTAGCAAAAAGGGGGAGACCCAGTACTTC.

This sequence joins TRBV20-1 and TRBJ1-1; D perhaps matches TRBD1 (5 bases). This CDR3 comprises 17 residues. The germline V gene has CDR1 DFQATT and CDR2 SNEGSKA (reference sequence). Trimming took 6 bases from V and 0 from J, leaving 23 bases between them. CDR3 sequence: CSAGGAGRGPMNTEAFF. The DNA for the CDR3 is TGCAGTGCCGGAGGGGCAGGACGGGGTCCAATGAACACTGAAGCTTTCTTT.